Listed here are 19 T cell receptor beta chains from one sample, sequenced in a study of T cell responses to AZD1222 COVID-19 vaccine. Repertoires were generated with immunoSEQ multiplex PCR, while TCRdb's copy carries only in-frame clones and drops some. This table has 150,000 to 160,000 clones, more than 75% appearing once. The sample was peripheral blood, taken on day 0 of AZD1222 vaccination. All receptors derive from an adult in good health.

The rearrangement links TRBV12-3 or TRBV12-4 to TRBJ1-1; D gene ambiguous. The V end lost 1 base, the J end lost 10 bases, and 7 bases lay between the germline ends. The CDR3 is 11 amino acids. CDR3 bases: TGTGCCAGCAGTTTAGGGAGGGCAGCTTTCTTT. It translates to CASSLGRAAFF.

The chain is built from TRBV2 and TRBJ1-5; D uncertain. The CDR3 is 14 residues long. The V and J ends lost 3 bases and 5 bases respectively, with 11 bases between them. CDR1 and CDR2 from the germline V gene are SNHLY and FYNNEI. The CDR3 DNA reads TGTGCCAGCAGTGATGTGTATCGGGATCAGCCCCAGCATTTT. Protein: CASSDVYRDQPQHF.

V is TRBV7-9 and J is TRBJ1-4; TRBD1 might be the D (5 bases). The germline gives CDR1 SEHNR, CDR2 FQNEAQ (reference sequence). This CDR3 contains 15 residues. V lost 5 bases to trimming and J lost 1 base, with 11 bases between them. CDR3 nucleotides: TGTGCCAGCAGCCCGGGGACGGTAACTAATGAAAAACTGTTTTTT. Protein product: CASSPGTVTNEKLFF.

The genes are TRBV6-5 and TRBJ1-1; unclear D gene. The ends were cut back, 4 bases at V and 8 bases at J, with 17 bases in the middle. The germline gives CDR1 MNHEY, CDR2 SVGAGI. This CDR3 comprises 14 residues. The CDR3 protein is CASSSSRAVIEAFF. For the CDR3, the DNA is TGTGCCAGCAGTTCCTCTCGGGCGGTTATCGAAGCTTTCTTT.

V gene TRBV5-1 combines with J gene TRBJ2-3, with 10 bases lining up with TRBD1. The length of the CDR3 is 15 residues. CDR1 is SGHRS and CDR2 is YFSETQ in the germline V gene. V lost 7 bases to trimming and J lost 5 bases; unmatched junction nucleotides: 10. CDR3 in DNA: TGCGCCAGCTCTCTTCCGGGACAGGGGATAGATACGCAGTATTTT. Protein sequence: CASSLPGQGIDTQYF.

The gene calls are TRBV19 and TRBJ1-1, with unresolved D. The CDR3 runs 15 residues. Germline assignment: CDR1 LNHDA and CDR2 SQIVND (reference sequence). The V gene lost 2 bases and the J gene lost 1 base, with 11 bases spanning the gap. CDR3 DNA sequence: TGTGCCAGTAGTATAAAAAGGGCCGCGAACACTGAAGCTTTCTTT. Residues: CASSIKRAANTEAFF.

The chain carries TRBV14 and TRBJ2-3; D remains ambiguous. This CDR3 has 13 amino acids. The germline CDR1 and CDR2 sequences are SGHDN and FVKESK. V was pared by 1 base and J by 3 bases, with 5 bases between. In nucleotides, the CDR3 is TGTGCCAGCAGCCAAGCTTTTACAGATACGCAGTATTTT. Amino acid sequence: CASSQAFTDTQYF.

There are a few counts of this clone. J is TRBJ2-7 and V is TRBV4-1; D unclear. The CDR3 covers 12 residues. Germline V gene data show CDR1 as MGHRA and CDR2 as YSYEKL. Deletions cut 0 bases from V and 2 bases from J, with 2 bases between. CDR3 sequence: CASSQDPYEQYF. The CDR3 bases are TGCGCCAGCAGCCAAGATCCCTACGAGCAGTACTTC.

This chain uses TRBV5-1 with TRBJ2-7, with D hard to call. The CDR3 has 12 amino acids. Germline CDR1 reads SGHRS; CDR2 reads YFSETQ. V dropped 5 bases and J dropped 4 bases, with 10 bases sitting between them. CDR3 sequence reads: CASRGGGYEQYF. The CDR3 DNA follows: TGCGCCAGCAGGGGCGGTGGTTACGAGCAGTACTTC.

This chain links TRBV3-1 (or the pseudogene TRBV3-2) with TRBJ2-7; maybe TRBD1 (6 bases). Germline CDR1 is LGHDT and CDR2 is YNNKEL (reference sequence). V lost 1 base, J lost 3 bases, and 19 bases lay in between. The CDR3 runs to 17 residues. CDR3 coding DNA: TGTGCCAGCAGCCAAGGCCCCGGACAGCAACCTAACTACGAGCAGTACTTC. Protein product: CASSQGPGQQPNYEQYF.

This chain links TRBV30 with TRBJ1-1; unclear D gene. Trimming stripped 7 bases from V and 1 base from J, with 13 bases between. The germline gives CDR1 GTSNPN, CDR2 SVGIG (reference sequence). The CDR3 is made up of 13 amino acids. CDR3 amino acids: CASALRRNTEAFF. The CDR3, as DNA: TGTGCCTCCGCCCTTAGACGGAACACTGAAGCTTTCTTT.

The chain is built from TRBV28 and TRBJ1-2; no clear D gene. V lost 10 bases to trimming and J lost 5 bases, with 14 bases between them. The CDR3 is 12 amino acids. The germline V gene encodes CDR1 MDHEN and CDR2 SYDVKM. The CDR3 bases are TGTGCCACGCATGTAGGACCATATGGCTACACCTTC. Translation: CATHVGPYGYTF.

This sequence joins TRBV27 and TRBJ1-6; no reliable D call. Trimming left V 3 bases short and J 10 bases short, with 7 bases between. The CDR3 has 12 amino acids. From germline, CDR1 is MNHEY and CDR2 SMNVEV (reference sequence). CDR3 sequence: CASSFVASPLHF. CDR3 sequence (DNA): TGTGCCAGCAGTTTTGTCGCCTCACCCCTCCACTTT.

The chain recombines TRBV24-1 with TRBJ1-5; tentative D call: TRBD1 (5 bases). Germline V gives CDR1 KGHDR, CDR2 SFDVKD. This CDR3 has 14 amino acids. Trimming stripped 5 bases from V and 6 bases from J, with 13 bases between. CDR3 loop: CATSVGDEGQPQHF. The CDR3 nucleotides are TGTGCCACCAGTGTCGGGGACGAAGGTCAGCCCCAGCATTTT.

The gene calls are TRBV5-6 and TRBJ2-1; D unclear. This CDR3 spans 15 amino acids. The V and J ends lost 3 bases and 5 bases respectively, with 15 bases between them. CDR1 is SGHDT and CDR2 is YYEEEE in the germline V gene. In DNA form, the CDR3 reads TGTGCCAGCAGCTCCGGGTCACCGTCTAACAATGAGCAGTTCTTC. Its protein product is CASSSGSPSNNEQFF.

This rearrangement joins TRBV6-5 to TRBJ2-1; no definite D call. CDR1 and CDR2 (germline): MNHEY, SVGAGI. The CDR3 is 14 amino acids. Trimming stripped 5 bases from V and 9 bases from J, with 17 bases between. The CDR3 DNA reads as TGTGCCAGCAGTCCGCACGAGGCCTCCATTGAGCAGTTCTTC. Protein product: CASSPHEASIEQFF.

This chain uses TRBV5-1 with TRBJ2-7, with 9 nucleotides matching TRBD2. This CDR3 is built from 17 residues. V lost 4 bases to trimming and J lost 1 base; unmatched junction nucleotides: 12. Germline-derived CDR1 and CDR2 are SGHRS and YFSETQ. The CDR3: CASSESRMLAGSYEQYF. For the CDR3, the DNA is TGCGCCAGCAGCGAATCGCGGATGCTAGCGGGGTCCTACGAGCAGTACTTC.

The rearrangement links TRBV5-6 to TRBJ1-2, with TRBD1 as a possible D gene (5 bases). Germline CDR1 reads SGHDT; CDR2 reads YYEEEE. The CDR3 contains 13 residues. V lost 5 bases and J lost 4, with 12 bases in between. The CDR3 coding sequence is TGTGCCAGCAGGCCTGGGACGGTCTATGGCTACACCTTC. Translated: CASRPGTVYGYTF. Full variable domain (missing parts from reference TRBV5-6 and TRBJ1-2): DAGVTQSPTHLIKTRGQQVTLRCSPKSGHDTVSWYQQALGQGPQFIFQYYEEEERQRGNFPDRFSGHQFPNYSSELNVNALLLGDSALYLCASRPGTVYGYTFGSGTRLTVV.

The genes are TRBV9 and TRBJ2-5; 7 bases align to TRBD1. The junction had 10 bases not matched to a gene; V was cut back by 0 bases and J by 2 bases. The CDR3 has 17 residues. Germline V lookup: CDR1 SGDLS, CDR2 YYNGEE. CDR3 DNA sequence: TGTGCCAGCAGCGTAGACCCTGGCAGGGGGAGTCAAGAGACCCAGTACTTC. This translates into CASSVDPGRGSQETQYF.